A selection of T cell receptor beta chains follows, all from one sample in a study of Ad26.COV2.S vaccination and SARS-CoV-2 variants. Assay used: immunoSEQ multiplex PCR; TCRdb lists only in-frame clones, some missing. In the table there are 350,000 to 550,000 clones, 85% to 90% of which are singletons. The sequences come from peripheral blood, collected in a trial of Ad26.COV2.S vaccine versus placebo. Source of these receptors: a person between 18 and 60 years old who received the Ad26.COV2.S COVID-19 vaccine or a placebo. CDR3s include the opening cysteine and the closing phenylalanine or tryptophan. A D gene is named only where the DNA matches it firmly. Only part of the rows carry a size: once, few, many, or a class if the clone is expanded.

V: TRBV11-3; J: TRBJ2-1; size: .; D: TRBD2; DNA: TGTGCCAGCAGCTTAGAACTAGCGGGAGTCAATGAGCAGTTCTTC; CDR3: CASSLELAGVNEQFF
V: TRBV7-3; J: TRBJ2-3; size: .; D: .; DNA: TGTGCCAGCAGCATACAGGCCTCGTCACGAGATACGCAGTATTTT; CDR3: CASSIQASSRDTQYF
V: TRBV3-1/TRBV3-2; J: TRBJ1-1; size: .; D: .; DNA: TGTGCCAGCAGCCAATTAGAGAACACTGAAGCTTTCTTT; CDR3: CASSQLENTEAFF
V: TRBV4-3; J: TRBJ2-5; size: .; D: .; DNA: TGCGCCAGCAGCCAAGATTGGGCTACTCAAGAGACCCAGTACTTC; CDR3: CASSQDWATQETQYF
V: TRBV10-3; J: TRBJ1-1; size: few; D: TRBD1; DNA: TGTGCCATCAGTGAGGGGACAGGGGGCACTGAAGCTTTCTTT; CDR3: CAISEGTGGTEAFF
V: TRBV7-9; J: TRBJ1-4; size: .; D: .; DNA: TGTGCCAGCAGCCTCGGAGCGGGGATTGATAATGAAAAACTGTTTTTT; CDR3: CASSLGAGIDNEKLFF
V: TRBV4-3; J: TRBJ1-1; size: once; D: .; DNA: TGCGCCAGCAGCCCCCTCGGCGGGGCGAGCACTGAAGCTTTCTTT; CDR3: CASSPLGGASTEAFF
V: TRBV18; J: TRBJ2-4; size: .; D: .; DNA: TGTGCCAGCTCACCGACTGTAGGGCAAAACATTCAGTACTTC; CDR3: CASSPTVGQNIQYF
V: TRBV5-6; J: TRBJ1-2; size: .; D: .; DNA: TGTGCCAGCAGCTTCCTCCGGGACTCGTTGGACTATGGCTACACCTTC; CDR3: CASSFLRDSLDYGYTF
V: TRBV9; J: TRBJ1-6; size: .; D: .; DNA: TGTGCCAGCAGCGTGGAGCCGACCCAGGGTAGCTCACCCCTCCACTTT; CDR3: CASSVEPTQGSSPLHF
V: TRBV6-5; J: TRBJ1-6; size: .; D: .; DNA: TGTGCCAGCAGTTACGAGGTCCATTCACCCCTCCACTTT; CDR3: CASSYEVHSPLHF
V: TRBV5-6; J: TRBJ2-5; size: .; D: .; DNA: TGTGCCAGCAGCTTACACGGTATTGAGGCCCAGTACTTC; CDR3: CASSLHGIEAQYF
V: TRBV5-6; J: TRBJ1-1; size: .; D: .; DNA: TGTGCCAGCAGCTTGCGGTCTGGGGCGACGAACACTGAAGCTTTCTTT; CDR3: CASSLRSGATNTEAFF
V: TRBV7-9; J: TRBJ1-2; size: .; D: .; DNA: TGTGCCAGCAGCTTAAATCACGGCGGAACTTACTATGGCTACACCTTC; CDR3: CASSLNHGGTYYGYTF
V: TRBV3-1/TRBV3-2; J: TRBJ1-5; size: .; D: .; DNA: TGTGCCAGCAGCCAAGCCCTGAATCAGCCCCAGCATTTT; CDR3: CASSQALNQPQHF
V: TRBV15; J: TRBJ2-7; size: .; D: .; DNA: TGTGCCACCAGCAGTGGTTACCAGGTCGGCGAGCAGTACTTC; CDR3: CATSSGYQVGEQYF
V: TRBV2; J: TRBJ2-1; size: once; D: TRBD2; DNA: TGTGCCAGCAGTGTTTACGGGGGGGCCCCCAATGAGCAGTTCTTC; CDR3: CASSVYGGAPNEQFF
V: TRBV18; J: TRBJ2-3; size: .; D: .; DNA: TGTGCCAGCTCAACAGGGTTTGCAGATACGCAGTATTTT; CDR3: CASSTGFADTQYF
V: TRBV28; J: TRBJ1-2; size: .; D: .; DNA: TGTGCCAGCAGTTTAGTCGGCTATGGCTACACCTTC; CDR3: CASSLVGYGYTF
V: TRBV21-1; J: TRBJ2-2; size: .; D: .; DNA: TGTGCCAGCAGCAAAGCCGGGACCGGGGAGCTGTTTTTT; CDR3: CASSKAGTGELFF
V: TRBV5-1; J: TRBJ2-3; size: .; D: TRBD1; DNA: TGCGCCAGCAGCGTGGGACAGGGTTTGGATACGCAGTATTTT; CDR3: CASSVGQGLDTQYF
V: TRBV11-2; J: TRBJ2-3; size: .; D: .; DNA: TGTGCCAGCAGCTTAATCGGGGGCGTCACAGATACGCAGTATTTT; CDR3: CASSLIGGVTDTQYF
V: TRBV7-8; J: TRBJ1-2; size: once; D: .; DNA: TGTGCCAGCAGCTTAGGGGCCAGCAGTCATTATGGCTACACCTTC; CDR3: CASSLGASSHYGYTF
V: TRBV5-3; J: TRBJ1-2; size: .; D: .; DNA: TGTGCCAGAAGCCTATCCCCCCTCAGGGCGCCCCATGGCTACACCTTC; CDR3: CARSLSPLRAPHGYTF
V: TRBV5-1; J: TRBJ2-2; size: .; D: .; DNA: TGCGCCAGCAGCTTGGGGCATACCGGGGAGCTGTTTTTT; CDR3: CASSLGHTGELFF
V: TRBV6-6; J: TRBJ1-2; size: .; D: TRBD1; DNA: TGTGCCAGCACACAGACAGGGGGCAGGAATGGCTACACCTTC; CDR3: CASTQTGGRNGYTF
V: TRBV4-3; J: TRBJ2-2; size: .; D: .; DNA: TGCGCCAGCAGCCTCCTCTGGGCGAACACCGGGGAGCTGTTTTTT; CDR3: CASSLLWANTGELFF
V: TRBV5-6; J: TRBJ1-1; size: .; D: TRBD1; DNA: TGTGCCAGCAGCTTGGGGGCAGGGGGTAGGTACACTGAAGCTTTCTTT; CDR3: CASSLGAGGRYTEAFF
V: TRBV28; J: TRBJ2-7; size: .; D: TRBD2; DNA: TGTGCCAGCAGGCTAGCGGGGACCTACGAGCAGTACTTC; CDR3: CASRLAGTYEQYF
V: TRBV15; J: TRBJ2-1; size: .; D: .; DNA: TGTGCCACCAGCAGAGATCGGGAGCCATACAATGAGCAGTTCTTC; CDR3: CATSRDREPYNEQFF
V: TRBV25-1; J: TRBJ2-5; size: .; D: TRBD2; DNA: TGTGCCAGCAGTGAACTGGGACTAGGTGAGACCCAGTACTTC; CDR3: CASSELGLGETQYF
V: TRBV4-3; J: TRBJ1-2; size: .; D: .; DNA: TGCGCCAGCAGCCACCCCGACAGGAGCTATGGCTACACCTTC; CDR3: CASSHPDRSYGYTF
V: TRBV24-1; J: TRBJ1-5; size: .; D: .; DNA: TGTGCCACCAGTGATTCATTTGGGCCCTCCATCAATCAGCCCCAGCATTTT; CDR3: CATSDSFGPSINQPQHF
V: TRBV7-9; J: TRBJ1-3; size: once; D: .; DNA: TGTGCCAGCAGCTTAGGCGGGGGCAGGGCATCTGGAAACACCATATATTTT; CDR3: CASSLGGGRASGNTIYF
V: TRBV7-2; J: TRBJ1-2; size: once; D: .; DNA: TGTGCCAGCAGGCCTACAGCGTTCCATGGCTACACCTTC; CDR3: CASRPTAFHGYTF
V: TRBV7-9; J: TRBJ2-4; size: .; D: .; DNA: TGTGCCAGCAGCCCCCGACAGGTAGGGTCGCGGGACATTCAGTACTTC; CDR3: CASSPRQVGSRDIQYF
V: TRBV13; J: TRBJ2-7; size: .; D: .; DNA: TGTGCCAGCAGCCCTACACAGAGCCCTACCTACGAGCAGTACTTC; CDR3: CASSPTQSPTYEQYF
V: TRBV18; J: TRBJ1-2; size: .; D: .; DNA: TGTGCCAGCTCGGGCGGGGGGGACACCTCCGGCTACACCTTC; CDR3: CASSGGGDTSGYTF
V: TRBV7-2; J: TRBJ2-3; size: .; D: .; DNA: TGTGCCAGCAGCTTAGTTGTCAGTTCAGATACGCAGTATTTT; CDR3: CASSLVVSSDTQYF
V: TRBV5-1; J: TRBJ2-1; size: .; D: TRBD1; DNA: TGCGCCAGCAGCCCTGCCGGGACAGGGGGCGGCGATGAGCAGTTCTTC; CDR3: CASSPAGTGGGDEQFF